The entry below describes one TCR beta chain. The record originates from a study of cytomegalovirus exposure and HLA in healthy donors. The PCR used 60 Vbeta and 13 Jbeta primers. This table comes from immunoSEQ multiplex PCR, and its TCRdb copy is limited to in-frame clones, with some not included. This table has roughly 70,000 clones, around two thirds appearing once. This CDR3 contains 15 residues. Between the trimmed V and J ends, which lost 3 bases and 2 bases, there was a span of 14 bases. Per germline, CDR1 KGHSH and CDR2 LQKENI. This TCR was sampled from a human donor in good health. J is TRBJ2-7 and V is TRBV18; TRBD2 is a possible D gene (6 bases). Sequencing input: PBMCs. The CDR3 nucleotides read TGTGCCAGCTCACCGAGGACTGGGACTCCCTACGAGCAGTACTTC. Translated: CASSPRTGTPYEQYF.